The 4 T cell receptor beta chains below all came from one sample that was sequenced in a study of blood T cell repertoires in COVID-19 (TCRdb year 2020). Libraries were built with the immunoSEQ multiplex PCR assay. Drawn from immuneACCESS, this table holds only the in-frame rearrangements with V and J called that TCRdb kept. Clones are partly lost; checked studies trace under half to an unresolved V gene and leave the rest unexplained. Within this sample are 300,000 to 350,000 clones, with roughly 88% of them counted one time only. The biggest ten clones account for over 4.5% of the sample. Sequences were obtained from PBMCs or T cells enriched from blood (not recorded which). Every receptor here comes from a man aged 30 to 39 who had recovered from COVID-19.

This chain joins TRBV6-5 and TRBJ1-6; 11 bases map to TRBD1. The CDR3 totals 15 residues. With V trimmed by 4 bases and J by 8 bases, 4 bases remained unmatched. CDR1 is MNHEY and CDR2 is SVGAGI in the germline V gene. The CDR3 DNA reads TGTGCCAGCAGTTGGGGACAGGGGGTTGATTCACCCCTCCACTTT. Protein sequence: CASSWGQGVDSPLHF.

The J gene is TRBJ2-7, the V gene TRBV2; 7 bases are a match to TRBD1. Germline CDR1 is SNHLY and CDR2 is FYNNEI. This CDR3 has 14 amino acids. Trimming removed 6 bases from V and 0 bases from J; junction bases left unmatched: 5. CDR3 amino acids: CASRLDRFSYEQYF. For the CDR3, the DNA is TGTGCCAGCAGGTTGGACAGGTTCTCCTACGAGCAGTACTTC. The full variable domain, rest sourced from reference TRBV2 and TRBJ2-7, is EPEVTQTPSHQVTQMGQEVILRCVPISNHLYFYWYRQILGQKVEFLVSFYNNEISEKSEIFDDQFSVERPDGSNFTLKIRSTKLEDSAMYFCASRLDRFSYEQYFGPGTRLTVT.

This chain uses TRBV9 with TRBJ2-1; 10 bases line up with TRBD2. CDR1 is SGDLS, CDR2 YYNGEE, per germline. V shed 4 bases, J shed 8 bases, and the junction held 12 bases outside the gene matches. CDR3 length: 16 residues. For the CDR3, the DNA is TGTGCCAGCAGCACCCTCGGGAGCGGGGGGGCCTATGAGCAGTTCTTC. Amino acid sequence: CASSTLGSGGAYEQFF.

The table lists this clone with a few counts. This chain connects TRBV2 to TRBJ1-5; the D gene is possibly TRBD1 (5 bases). The ends were cut back, 7 bases at V and 6 bases at J, with 19 bases in the middle. The CDR3 has 15 residues. Germline V gene lookup returns CDR1 SNHLY and CDR2 FYNNEI. Written as DNA, the CDR3 is TGTGCCAGCAACGCCGGGACTCGGACCCGTCAGCCCCAGCATTTT. Translation: CASNAGTRTRQPQHF.